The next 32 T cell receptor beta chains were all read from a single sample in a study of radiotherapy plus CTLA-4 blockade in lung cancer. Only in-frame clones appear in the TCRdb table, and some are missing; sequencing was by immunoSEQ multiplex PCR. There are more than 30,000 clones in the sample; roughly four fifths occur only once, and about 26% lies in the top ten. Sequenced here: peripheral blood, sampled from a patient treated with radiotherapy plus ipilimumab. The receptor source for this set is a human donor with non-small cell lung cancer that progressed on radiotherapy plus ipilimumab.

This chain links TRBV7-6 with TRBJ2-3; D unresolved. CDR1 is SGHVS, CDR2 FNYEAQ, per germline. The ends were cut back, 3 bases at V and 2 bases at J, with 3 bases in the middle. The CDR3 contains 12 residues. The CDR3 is CASSLYTDTQYF. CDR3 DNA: TGTGCCAGCAGCTTGTACACAGATACGCAGTATTTT.

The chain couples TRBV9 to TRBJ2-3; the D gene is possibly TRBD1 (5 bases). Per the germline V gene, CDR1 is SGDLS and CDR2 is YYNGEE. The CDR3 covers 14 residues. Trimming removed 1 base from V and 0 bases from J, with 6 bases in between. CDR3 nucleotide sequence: TGTGCCAGCAGCGTAAGGGGTAGCACAGATACGCAGTATTTT. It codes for CASSVRGSTDTQYF. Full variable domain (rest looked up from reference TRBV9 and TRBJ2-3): DSGVTQTPKHLITATGQRVTLRCSPRSGDLSVYWYQQSLDQGLQFLIQYYNGEERAKGNILERFSAQQFPDLHSELNLSSLELGDSALYFCASSVRGSTDTQYFGPGTRLTVL.

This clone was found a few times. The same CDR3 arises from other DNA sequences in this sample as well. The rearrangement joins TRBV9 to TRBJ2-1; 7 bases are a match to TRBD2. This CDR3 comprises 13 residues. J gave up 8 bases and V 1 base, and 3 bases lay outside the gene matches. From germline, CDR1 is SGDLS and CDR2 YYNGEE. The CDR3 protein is CASSVRGVDEQFF. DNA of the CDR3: TGTGCCAGCAGCGTACGGGGGGTCGATGAGCAGTTCTTC.

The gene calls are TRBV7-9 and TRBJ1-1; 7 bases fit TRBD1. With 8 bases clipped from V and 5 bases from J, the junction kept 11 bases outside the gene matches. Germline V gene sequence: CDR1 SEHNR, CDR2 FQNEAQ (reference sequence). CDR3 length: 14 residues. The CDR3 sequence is CASSIEGATTEAFF. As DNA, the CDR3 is TGTGCCAGCTCCATAGAGGGGGCTACGACTGAAGCTTTCTTT.

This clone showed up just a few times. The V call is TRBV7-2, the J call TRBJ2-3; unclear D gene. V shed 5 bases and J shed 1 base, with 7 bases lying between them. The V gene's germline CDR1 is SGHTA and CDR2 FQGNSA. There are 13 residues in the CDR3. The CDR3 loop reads CASSPLRTDTQYF. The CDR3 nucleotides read TGTGCCAGCAGCCCACTACGCACAGATACGCAGTATTTT. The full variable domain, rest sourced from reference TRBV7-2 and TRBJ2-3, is GAGVSQSPSNKVTEKGKDVELRCDPISGHTALYWYRQSLGQGLEFLIYFQGNSAPDKSGLPSDRFSAERTGGSVSTLTIQRTQQEDSAVYLCASSPLRTDTQYFGPGTRLTVL.

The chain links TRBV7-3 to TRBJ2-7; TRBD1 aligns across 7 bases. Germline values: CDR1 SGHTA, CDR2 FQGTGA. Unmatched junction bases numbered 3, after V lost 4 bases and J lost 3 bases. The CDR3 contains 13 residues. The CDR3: CASSSGTVYEQYF. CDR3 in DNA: TGTGCCAGCAGCTCTGGGACAGTCTACGAGCAGTACTTC.

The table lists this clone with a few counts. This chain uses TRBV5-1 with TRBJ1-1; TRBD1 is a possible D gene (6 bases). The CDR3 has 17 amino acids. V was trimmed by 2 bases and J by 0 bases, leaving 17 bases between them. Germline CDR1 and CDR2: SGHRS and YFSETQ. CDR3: CASSFGGAQALNTEAFF. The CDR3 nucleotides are TGCGCCAGCAGCTTCGGGGGGGCACAGGCCCTGAACACTGAAGCTTTCTTT.

The CDR3 region has the DNA TGTGCCAGCAGTTCGACAGGGGGTGCGGAGACCCAGTACTTC. Its protein product is CASSSTGGAETQYF. The J gene is TRBJ2-5, the V gene TRBV27; TRBD1 aligns across 9 bases. The CDR3 spans 14 residues. The ends lost 4 bases at V and 5 bases at J; junction bases unmatched: 5. Germline V gives CDR1 MNHEY, CDR2 SMNVEV (reference sequence).

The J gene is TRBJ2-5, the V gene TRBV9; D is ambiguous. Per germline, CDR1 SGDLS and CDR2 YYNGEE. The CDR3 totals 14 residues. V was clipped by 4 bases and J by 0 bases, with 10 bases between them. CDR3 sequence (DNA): TGTGCCAGCAGCCACCAACCAGACCAAGAGACCCAGTACTTC. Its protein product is CASSHQPDQETQYF.

The CDR3 DNA sequence: TGTGCCAGCAGCTTAAAAGCGGGGATAAACACCGGGGAGCTGTTTTTT. It translates to CASSLKAGINTGELFF. This chain joins TRBV7-2 and TRBJ2-2; 7 bases fit TRBD2. This CDR3 spans 16 amino acids. Germline V lookup: CDR1 SGHTA, CDR2 FQGNSA. Trimming at V came to 2 bases and at J to 2 bases, leaving 5 bases not matched to a gene.

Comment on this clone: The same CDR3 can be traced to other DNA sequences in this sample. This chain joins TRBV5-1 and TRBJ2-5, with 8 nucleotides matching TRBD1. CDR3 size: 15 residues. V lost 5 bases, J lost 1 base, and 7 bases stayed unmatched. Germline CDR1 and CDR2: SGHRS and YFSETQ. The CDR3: CASSSNGQGQETQYF. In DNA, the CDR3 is TGCGCCAGCAGTTCGAACGGACAGGGCCAAGAGACCCAGTACTTC. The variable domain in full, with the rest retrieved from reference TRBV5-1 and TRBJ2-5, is KAGVTQTPRYLIKTRGQQVTLSCSPISGHRSVSWYQQTPGQGLQFLFEYFSETQRNKGNFPGRFSGRQFSNSRSEMNVSTLELGDSALYLCASSSNGQGQETQYFGPGTRLLVL.

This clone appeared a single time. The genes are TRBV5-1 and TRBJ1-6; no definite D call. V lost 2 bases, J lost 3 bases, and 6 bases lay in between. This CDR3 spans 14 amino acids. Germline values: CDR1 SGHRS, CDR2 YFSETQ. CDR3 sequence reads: CASSLDIYNSPLHF. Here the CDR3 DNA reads TGCGCCAGCAGCTTAGACATCTATAATTCACCCCTCCACTTT.

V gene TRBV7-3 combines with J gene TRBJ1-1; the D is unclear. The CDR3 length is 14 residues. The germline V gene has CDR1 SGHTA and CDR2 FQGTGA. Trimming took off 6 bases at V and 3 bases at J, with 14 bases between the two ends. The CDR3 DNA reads TGTGCCAGCAGTCGGGAGGGCGGCTACACTGAAGCTTTCTTT. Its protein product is CASSREGGYTEAFF.

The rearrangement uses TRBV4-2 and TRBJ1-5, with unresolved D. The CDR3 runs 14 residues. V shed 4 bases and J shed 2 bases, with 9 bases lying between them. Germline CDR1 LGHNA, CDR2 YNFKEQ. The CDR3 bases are TGTGCCAGCAGCCCCCGTGAGGGCAATCAGCCCCAGCATTTT. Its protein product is CASSPREGNQPQHF.

The CDR3 DNA follows: TGCGCCAGCAGCCAGGGGACTAGCGGGTCCCAAGAGACCCAGTACTTC. Translating gives CASSQGTSGSQETQYF. The chain joins TRBV4-1 to TRBJ2-5, with 12 nucleotides matching TRBD2. J lost 1 base, V lost 3 bases, and 3 bases had no gene match. Per germline, CDR1 MGHRA and CDR2 YSYEKL. The CDR3 is made up of 16 amino acids.

The CDR3 nucleotides read TGTGCCAGCAGAGGGGACTTCAATGAGCAGTTCTTC. This gives the protein CASRGDFNEQFF. The chain links TRBV2 to TRBJ2-1; a weak D match, TRBD2 (6 bases). The CDR3 loop spans 12 amino acids. CDR1 is SNHLY, CDR2 FYNNEI, per germline. Trimming shortened V by 6 bases and J by 6 bases, and 9 bases separated the two germline ends.

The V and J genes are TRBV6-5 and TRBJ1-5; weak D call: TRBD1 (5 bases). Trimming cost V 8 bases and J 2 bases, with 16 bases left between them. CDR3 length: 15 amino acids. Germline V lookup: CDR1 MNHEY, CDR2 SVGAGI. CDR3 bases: TGTGCCAGCGGGGATGGGGGGGGAGGCAATCAGCCCCAGCATTTT. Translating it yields CASGDGGGGNQPQHF.

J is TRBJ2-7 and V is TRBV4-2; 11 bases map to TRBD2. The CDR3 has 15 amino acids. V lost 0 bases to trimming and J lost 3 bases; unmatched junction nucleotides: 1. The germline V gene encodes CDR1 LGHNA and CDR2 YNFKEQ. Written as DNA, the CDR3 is TGTGCCAGCAGCCAAGAGACTAGCGGGGACTACGAGCAGTACTTC. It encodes CASSQETSGDYEQYF.

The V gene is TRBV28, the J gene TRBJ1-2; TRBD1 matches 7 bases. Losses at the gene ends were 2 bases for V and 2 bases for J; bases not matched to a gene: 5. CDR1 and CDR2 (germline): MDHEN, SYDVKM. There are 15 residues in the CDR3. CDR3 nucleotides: TGTGCCAGCAGTTTAGTCAGGGGGTGGAACTATGGCTACACCTTC. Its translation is CASSLVRGWNYGYTF.

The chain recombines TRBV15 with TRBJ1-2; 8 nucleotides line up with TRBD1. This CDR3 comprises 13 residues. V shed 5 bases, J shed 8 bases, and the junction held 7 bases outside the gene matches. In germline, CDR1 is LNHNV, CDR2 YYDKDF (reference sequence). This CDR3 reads CATSQRTGSGYTF. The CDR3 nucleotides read TGTGCCACCAGCCAGAGGACAGGGAGCGGCTACACCTTC.

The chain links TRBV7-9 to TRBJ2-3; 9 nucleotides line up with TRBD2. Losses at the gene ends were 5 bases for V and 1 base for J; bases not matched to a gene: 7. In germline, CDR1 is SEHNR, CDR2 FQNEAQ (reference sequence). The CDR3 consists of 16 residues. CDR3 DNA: TGTGCCAGCAGCCACCCCGGCGGGGGGGGCACAGATACGCAGTATTTT. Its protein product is CASSHPGGGGTDTQYF. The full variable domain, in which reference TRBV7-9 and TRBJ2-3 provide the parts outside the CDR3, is DTGVSQNPRHKITKRGQNVTFRCDPISEHNRLYWYRQTLGQGPEFLTYFQNEAQLEKSRLLSDRFSAERPKGSFSTLEIQRTEQGDSAMYLCASSHPGGGGTDTQYFGPGTRLTVL.

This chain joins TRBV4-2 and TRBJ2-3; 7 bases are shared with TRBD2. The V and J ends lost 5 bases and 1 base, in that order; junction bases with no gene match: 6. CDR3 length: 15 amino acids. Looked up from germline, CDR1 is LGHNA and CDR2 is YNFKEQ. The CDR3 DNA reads TGTGCCAGCAGCTTAGACGCGGGGGGCACAGATACGCAGTATTTT. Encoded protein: CASSLDAGGTDTQYF.

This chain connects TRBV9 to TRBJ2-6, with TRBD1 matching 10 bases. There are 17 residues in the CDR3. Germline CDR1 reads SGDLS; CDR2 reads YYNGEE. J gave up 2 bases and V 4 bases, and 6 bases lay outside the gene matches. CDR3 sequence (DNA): TGTGCCAGCAGCATACAGACAGGGGGCGCTGGGGCCAACGTCCTGACTTTC. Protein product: CASSIQTGGAGANVLTF.

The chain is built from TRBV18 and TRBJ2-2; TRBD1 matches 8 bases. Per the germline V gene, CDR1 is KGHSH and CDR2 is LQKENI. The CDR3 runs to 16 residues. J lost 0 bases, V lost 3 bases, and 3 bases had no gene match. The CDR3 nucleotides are TGTGCCAGCTCACCGACAGGGGACCCGAACACCGGGGAGCTGTTTTTT. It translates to CASSPTGDPNTGELFF.

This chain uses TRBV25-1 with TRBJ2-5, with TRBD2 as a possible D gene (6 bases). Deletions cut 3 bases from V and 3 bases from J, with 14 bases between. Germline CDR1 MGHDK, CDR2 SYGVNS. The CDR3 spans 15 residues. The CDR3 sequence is CASSETRLVKETQYF. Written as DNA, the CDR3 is TGTGCCAGCAGTGAGACTCGACTAGTTAAAGAGACCCAGTACTTC.

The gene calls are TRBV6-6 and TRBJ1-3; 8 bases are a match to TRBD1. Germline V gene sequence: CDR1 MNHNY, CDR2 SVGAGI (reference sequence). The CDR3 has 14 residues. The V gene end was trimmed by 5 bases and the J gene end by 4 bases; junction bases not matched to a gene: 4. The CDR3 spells CASSTWTGGNTIYF. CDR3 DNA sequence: TGTGCCAGCAGTACTTGGACAGGGGGAAACACCATATATTTT.

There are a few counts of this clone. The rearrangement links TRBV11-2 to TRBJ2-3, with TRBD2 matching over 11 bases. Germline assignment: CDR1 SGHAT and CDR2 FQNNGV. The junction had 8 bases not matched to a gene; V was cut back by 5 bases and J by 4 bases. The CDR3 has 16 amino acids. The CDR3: CASSPLAGGRPDTQYF. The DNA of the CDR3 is TGTGCCAGCAGCCCCCTAGCGGGGGGCCGACCAGATACGCAGTATTTT.

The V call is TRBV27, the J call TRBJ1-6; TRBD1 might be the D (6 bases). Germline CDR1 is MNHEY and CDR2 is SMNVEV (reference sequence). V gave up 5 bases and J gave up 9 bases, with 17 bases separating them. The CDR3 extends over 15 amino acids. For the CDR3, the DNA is TGTGCCAGCAGTCCCCGGGACACCAGGGGTTCACCCCTCCACTTT. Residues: CASSPRDTRGSPLHF.

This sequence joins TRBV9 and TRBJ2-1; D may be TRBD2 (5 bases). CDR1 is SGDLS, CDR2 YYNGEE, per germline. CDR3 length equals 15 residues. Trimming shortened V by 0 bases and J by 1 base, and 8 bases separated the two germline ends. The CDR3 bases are TGTGCCAGCAGCGTAGGTTCGGGATCCTACAATGAGCAGTTCTTC. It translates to CASSVGSGSYNEQFF. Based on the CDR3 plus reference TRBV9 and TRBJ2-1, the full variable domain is DSGVTQTPKHLITATGQRVTLRCSPRSGDLSVYWYQQSLDQGLQFLIQYYNGEERAKGNILERFSAQQFPDLHSELNLSSLELGDSALYFCASSVGSGSYNEQFFGPGTRLTVL.

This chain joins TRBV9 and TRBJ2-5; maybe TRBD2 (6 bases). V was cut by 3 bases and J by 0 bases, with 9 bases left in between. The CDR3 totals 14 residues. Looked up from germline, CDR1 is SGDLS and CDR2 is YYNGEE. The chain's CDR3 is CASSAGGYQETQYF. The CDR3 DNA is TGTGCCAGCAGCGCCGGGGGATACCAAGAGACCCAGTACTTC. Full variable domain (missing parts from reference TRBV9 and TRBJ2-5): DSGVTQTPKHLITATGQRVTLRCSPRSGDLSVYWYQQSLDQGLQFLIQYYNGEERAKGNILERFSAQQFPDLHSELNLSSLELGDSALYFCASSAGGYQETQYFGPGTRLLVL.

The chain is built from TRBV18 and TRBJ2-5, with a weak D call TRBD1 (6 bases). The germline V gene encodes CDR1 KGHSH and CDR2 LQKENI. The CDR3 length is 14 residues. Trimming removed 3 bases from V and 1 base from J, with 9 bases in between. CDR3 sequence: CASSPQGSQETQYF. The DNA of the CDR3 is TGTGCCAGCTCACCGCAGGGGTCCCAAGAGACCCAGTACTTC.

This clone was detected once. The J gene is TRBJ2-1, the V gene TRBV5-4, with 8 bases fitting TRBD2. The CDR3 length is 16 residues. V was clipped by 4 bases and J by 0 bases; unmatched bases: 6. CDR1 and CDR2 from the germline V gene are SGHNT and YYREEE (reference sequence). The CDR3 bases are TGTGCCAGCAGCCTGGCGGGGGGCGCCTCCTACAATGAGCAGTTCTTC. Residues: CASSLAGGASYNEQFF.